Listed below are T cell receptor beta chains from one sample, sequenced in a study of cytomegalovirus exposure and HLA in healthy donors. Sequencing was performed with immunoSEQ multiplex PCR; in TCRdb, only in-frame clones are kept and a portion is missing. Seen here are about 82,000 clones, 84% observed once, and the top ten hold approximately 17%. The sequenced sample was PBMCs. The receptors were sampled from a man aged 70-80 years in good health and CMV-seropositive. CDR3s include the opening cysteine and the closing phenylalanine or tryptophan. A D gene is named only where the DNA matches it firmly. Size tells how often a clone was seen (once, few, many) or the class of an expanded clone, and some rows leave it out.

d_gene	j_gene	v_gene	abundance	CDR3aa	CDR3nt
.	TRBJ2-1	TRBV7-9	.	CASSRRDSPSDEQFF	TGTGCCAGCAGCCGCCGGGATTCCCCCTCGGATGAGCAGTTCTTC
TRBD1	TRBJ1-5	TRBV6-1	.	CASSTQGVSNQPQHF	TGTGCCAGCAGTACACAGGGGGTTAGCAATCAGCCCCAGCATTTT
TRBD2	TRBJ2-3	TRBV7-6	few	CASSLGLAGADTQYF	TGTGCCAGCAGCTTAGGACTAGCGGGAGCAGATACGCAGTATTTT
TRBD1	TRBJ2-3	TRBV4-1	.	CASRAQGADTQYF	TGCGCCAGCAGAGCACAGGGGGCAGATACGCAGTATTTT
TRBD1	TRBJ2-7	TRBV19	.	CASSMDRGRAYEQYF	TGTGCCAGTAGTATGGACAGGGGGCGCGCCTACGAGCAGTACTTC
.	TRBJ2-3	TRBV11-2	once	CASSSQGPDTQYF	TGTGCCAGCAGCTCACAGGGTCCAGATACGCAGTATTTT
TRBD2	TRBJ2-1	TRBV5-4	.	CASSLGLAGVNYNEQFF	TGTGCCAGCAGCTTGGGCCTAGCGGGGGTAAACTACAATGAGCAGTTCTTC
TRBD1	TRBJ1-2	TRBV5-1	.	CASRGGQASYGYTF	TGCGCCAGCAGGGGAGGACAGGCCTCCTATGGCTACACCTTC
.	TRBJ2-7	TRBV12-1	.	CASSSPGDFAYEQYF	TGTGCCAGCAGCTCCCCCGGGGACTTTGCCTACGAGCAGTACTTC
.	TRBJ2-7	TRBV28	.	CASNSLLVPYEQYF	TGTGCCAGCAACTCTTTACTAGTCCCCTACGAGCAGTACTTC
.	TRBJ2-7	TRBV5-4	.	CASSLQGYSYEQYF	TGTGCCAGCAGCTTACAGGGTTACTCCTACGAGCAGTACTTC
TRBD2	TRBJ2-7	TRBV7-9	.	CASSSKGLAGDNYEQYF	TGTGCCAGCAGCTCAAAAGGACTAGCGGGGGATAACTACGAGCAGTACTTC
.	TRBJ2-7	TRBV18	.	CASSPRNSAYEQYF	TGTGCCAGCTCACCACGTAATAGCGCCTACGAGCAGTACTTC
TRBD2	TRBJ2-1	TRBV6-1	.	CASSGLAGGSYNEQFF	TGTGCCAGCAGTGGACTAGCGGGGGGGTCCTACAATGAGCAGTTCTTC
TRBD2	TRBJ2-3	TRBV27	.	CASRTSGSTDTQYF	TGTGCCAGCAGGACCAGCGGGAGTACAGATACGCAGTATTTT
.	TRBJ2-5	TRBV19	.	CASSPRQFPETQYF	TGTGCCAGTAGTCCCCGACAGTTCCCGGAGACCCAGTACTTC
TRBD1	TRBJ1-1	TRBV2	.	CASRKRSGTGPAFF	TGTGCCAGCAGAAAACGTTCCGGGACAGGTCCGGCTTTCTTT
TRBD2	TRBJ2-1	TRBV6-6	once	CASSQLAGSVDEQFF	TGTGCCAGCAGTCAACTAGCGGGATCCGTCGATGAGCAGTTCTTC
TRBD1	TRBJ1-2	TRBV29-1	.	CSVEAGDRPPYGYTF	TGCAGCGTTGAAGCCGGGGACAGGCCCCCCTATGGCTACACCTTC
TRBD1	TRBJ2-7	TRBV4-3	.	CASSRSGTGDSYEQYF	TGCGCCAGCAGCCGCTCCGGGACAGGGGATTCCTACGAGCAGTACTTC
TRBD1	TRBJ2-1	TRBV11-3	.	CASSQQGAYNEQFF	TGTGCCAGCAGCCAACAGGGGGCCTACAATGAGCAGTTCTTC
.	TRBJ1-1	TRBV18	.	CASSVTEYTEAFF	TGTGCCAGCTCAGTGACAGAATACACTGAAGCTTTCTTT
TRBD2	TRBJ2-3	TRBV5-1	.	CASSLALAGTDTQYF	TGCGCCAGCAGCTTGGCACTAGCGGGCACAGATACGCAGTATTTT
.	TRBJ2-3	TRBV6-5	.	CASSRDSSTDTQYF	TGTGCCAGCAGCCGCGATAGTAGCACAGATACGCAGTATTTT
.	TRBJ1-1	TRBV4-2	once	CASSKGETEAFF	TGTGCCAGCAGCAAGGGGGAGACTGAAGCTTTCTTT
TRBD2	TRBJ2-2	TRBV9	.	CASSAFSYGLAGGLDTGELFF	TGTGCCAGCAGCGCCTTTTCTTATGGACTAGCGGGAGGATTAGACACCGGGGAGCTGTTTTTT
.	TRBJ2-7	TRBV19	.	CASSPTESYEQYF	TGTGCCAGTAGCCCGACAGAATCCTACGAGCAGTACTTC